Listed below are T cell receptor beta chains from one sample, sequenced in a study of blood T cell repertoires in COVID-19. Assay used: immunoSEQ multiplex PCR; TCRdb lists only in-frame clones, some missing. This sample has about 320,000 clones, with 90% to 95% found just once. The sample taken for sequencing was PBMCs or T cells enriched from blood (not recorded which). The receptors derive from a woman aged 25 to 45 who had been exposed to COVID-19. CDR3s include the opening cysteine and the closing phenylalanine or tryptophan. D genes are given only for firm matches. Rows give clone size only sometimes, using once, few, many, or a class for an expanded clone.

clone size | J gene | D gene | V gene | CDR3 protein | CDR3 DNA
. | TRBJ2-7 | . | TRBV6-5 | CASSAIYEQYF | TGTGCCAGCAGCGCGATTTACGAGCAGTACTTC
. | TRBJ2-1 | . | TRBV6-1 | CASSATGYGAFFNEQFF | TGTGCCAGCAGTGCTACAGGGTACGGGGCCTTCTTTAATGAGCAGTTCTTC
. | TRBJ1-2 | . | TRBV12-3/TRBV12-4 | CASIKDNNYGYTF | TGTGCCAGCATCAAGGACAACAACTATGGCTACACCTTC
once | TRBJ2-7 | TRBD1 | TRBV4-3 | CASSQNLRDRTSYEQYF | TGCGCCAGCAGCCAAAACCTACGGGACAGGACTTCCTACGAGCAGTACTTC
. | TRBJ1-2 | . | TRBV2 | CASSGGTGVGYGYTF | TGTGCCAGCAGTGGTGGGACGGGGGTTGGCTATGGCTACACCTTC
. | TRBJ1-5 | . | TRBV18 | CASSPPGGAGGNQPQHF | TGTGCCAGCTCACCGCCCGGGGGGGCAGGCGGCAATCAGCCCCAGCATTTT
. | TRBJ1-5 | . | TRBV6-4 | CASRLPGQPQHF | TGTGCCAGCAGACTACCGGGGCAGCCCCAGCATTTT
. | TRBJ2-5 | . | TRBV5-1 | CASSDLRDSKTQYF | TGCGCCAGCAGCGACCTCCGCGACAGCAAGACCCAGTACTTC
. | TRBJ1-5 | . | TRBV5-5 | CASSPVTGYQPQHF | TGTGCCAGCAGCCCGGTAACAGGATATCAGCCCCAGCATTTT
. | TRBJ2-3 | TRBD2 | TRBV5-1 | CASSIRGVSTDTQYF | TGCGCCAGCAGCATACGGGGGGTAAGCACAGATACGCAGTATTTT
. | TRBJ1-2 | . | TRBV3-1/TRBV3-2 | CASSLGPGLNYGYTF | TGTGCCAGCAGCCTGGGGCCAGGGCTGAACTATGGCTACACCTTC
. | TRBJ2-3 | . | TRBV10-2 | CASSEGTINTDTQYF | TGCGCCAGCAGTGAAGGGACAATTAACACAGATACGCAGTATTTT
. | TRBJ2-7 | . | TRBV7-2 | CASSPRRGFYEQYF | TGTGCCAGCAGCCCGCGGCGTGGTTTCTACGAGCAGTACTTC
. | TRBJ1-2 | . | TRBV10-3 | CAISAGDGYTF | TGTGCCATCAGTGCAGGCGATGGCTACACCTTC
. | TRBJ1-2 | . | TRBV19 | CASSMKRDSRYGYTF | TGTGCCAGTAGTATGAAAAGAGACAGCCGCTATGGCTACACCTTC
once | TRBJ1-1 | TRBD1 | TRBV7-9 | CASSLWAGGTNTEAFF | TGTGCCAGCAGCTTATGGGCAGGGGGGACGAACACTGAAGCTTTCTTT
. | TRBJ2-1 | TRBD2 | TRBV9 | CASSVDPSGGTTATDEQFF | TGTGCCAGCAGCGTAGACCCTAGCGGGGGGACAACGGCAACCGATGAGCAGTTCTTC
. | TRBJ2-6 | . | TRBV7-9 | CAASGTTVSGANVLTF | TGTGCCGCGAGCGGGACAACTGTCTCTGGGGCCAACGTCCTGACTTTC
. | TRBJ1-1 | TRBD1 | TRBV7-9 | CASRGQGGTEAFF | TGTGCCAGCAGGGGACAGGGTGGCACTGAAGCTTTCTTT
. | TRBJ1-2 | TRBD1 | TRBV7-2 | CASSLGPPGQGGSGYGYTF | TGTGCCAGCAGCTTGGGGCCCCCGGGACAGGGAGGATCGGGCTATGGCTACACCTTC
. | TRBJ1-1 | . | TRBV7-8 | CASSSKMRASDTEAFF | TGTGCCAGCAGCTCAAAAATGAGAGCGTCGGACACTGAAGCTTTCTTT
. | TRBJ1-2 | . | TRBV9 | CASSENGANYGYTF | TGTGCCAGCAGCGAGAACGGGGCTAACTATGGCTACACCTTC
. | TRBJ2-7 | . | TRBV7-2 | CASSLGSGSYEQYF | TGTGCCAGCAGCTTAGGGTCAGGGTCCTACGAGCAGTACTTC
. | TRBJ1-6 | TRBD1 | TRBV7-9 | CASSPDRDAYNSPLHF | TGTGCCAGCAGCCCGGACAGGGACGCCTATAATTCACCCCTCCACTTT
. | TRBJ2-1 | . | TRBV4-2 | CASSQDRSGPSALPEQFF | TGTGCCAGCAGCCAAGATCGGAGCGGGCCTAGCGCCCTCCCTGAGCAGTTCTTC
. | TRBJ2-3 | . | TRBV14 | CASSQEGQGTQYF | TGTGCCAGCAGCCAAGAAGGGCAGGGTACGCAGTATTTT